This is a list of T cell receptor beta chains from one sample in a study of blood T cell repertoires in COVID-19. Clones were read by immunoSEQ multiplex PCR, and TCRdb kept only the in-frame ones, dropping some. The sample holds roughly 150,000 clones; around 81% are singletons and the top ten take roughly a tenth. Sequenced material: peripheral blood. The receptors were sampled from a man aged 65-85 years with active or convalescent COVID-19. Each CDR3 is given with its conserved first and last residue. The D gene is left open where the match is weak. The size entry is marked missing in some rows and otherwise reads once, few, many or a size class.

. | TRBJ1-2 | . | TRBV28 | TGTGCCAGCAGATGGACACCTGCTAGCTATGGCTACACCTTC | CASRWTPASYGYTF
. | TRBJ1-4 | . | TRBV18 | TGTGCCAGCTCACCACCGAAGGGGAACCCAACTAATGAAAAACTGTTTTTT | CASSPPKGNPTNEKLFF
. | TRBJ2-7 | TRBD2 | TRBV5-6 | TGTGCCAGCAGCTTGCAGGCTAGCGGCTCATACGAGCAGTACTTC | CASSLQASGSYEQYF
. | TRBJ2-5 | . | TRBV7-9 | TGTGCCAGCAGCTCCCCCCCGGAGACCCAGTACTTC | CASSSPPETQYF
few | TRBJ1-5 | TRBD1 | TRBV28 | TGTGCCAGCAGACCAGGGGGCGAGAGGGCCCAGCATTTT | CASRPGGERAQHF
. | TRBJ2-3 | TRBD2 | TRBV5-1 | TGCGCCAGCAGCTTGGCCGGGACTAGCGGCACAGATACGCAGTATTTT | CASSLAGTSGTDTQYF
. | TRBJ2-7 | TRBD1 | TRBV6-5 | TGTGCCAGCTTAAACAGGGGGCTAACCTACGAGCAGTACTTC | CASLNRGLTYEQYF
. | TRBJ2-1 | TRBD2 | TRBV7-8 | TGTGCCAGCAGCTTACCCACTAGCGGGAGAAGTGAGTCCTACAATGAGCAGTTCTTC | CASSLPTSGRSESYNEQFF
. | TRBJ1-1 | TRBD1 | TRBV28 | TGTGCCAGCAGTCCCGGATCGGACAGGGACGCTGAAGCTTTCTTT | CASSPGSDRDAEAFF
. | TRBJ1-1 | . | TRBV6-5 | TGTGCCAGCAGTTACTCCACATTGGGGGGTAGCACTGAAGCTTTCTTT | CASSYSTLGGSTEAFF
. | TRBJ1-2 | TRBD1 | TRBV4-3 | TGCGCCAGCAGCGGCCGACAGGGGCCACACTATGGCTACACCTTC | CASSGRQGPHYGYTF
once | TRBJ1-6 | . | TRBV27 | TGTGCCAGCAGTTTATTGGCACGGGTTACTAATTCACCCCTCCACTTT | CASSLLARVTNSPLHF
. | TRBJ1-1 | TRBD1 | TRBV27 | TGTGCCAGCAGTTTTGGGACAGTAAGACAGAACACTGAAGCTTTCTTT | CASSFGTVRQNTEAFF
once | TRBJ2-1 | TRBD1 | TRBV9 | TGTGCCAGCAGCGCAGGGGGCTCCTACAATGAGCAGTTCTTC | CASSAGGSYNEQFF
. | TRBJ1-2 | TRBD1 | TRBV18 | TGTGCCAGCTCACCGGCAGGGGGCGGAAAGGATGGCTACACCTTC | CASSPAGGGKDGYTF
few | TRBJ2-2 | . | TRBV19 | TGTGCCAGTAGTATCCCGATCTTTGGGCCCCTCACCGGGGAGCTGTTTTTT | CASSIPIFGPLTGELFF
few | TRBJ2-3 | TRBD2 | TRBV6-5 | TGTGCCAGCAGCCGGGACTACTCGGAAGATACGCAGTATTTT | CASSRDYSEDTQYF
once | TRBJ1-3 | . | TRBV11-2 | TGTGCCAGCGACATAGAATCCGTGATCGGAAACACCATATATTTT | CASDIESVIGNTIYF
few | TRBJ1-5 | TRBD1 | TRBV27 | TGTGCCAGCAGACCAAGTACAGGGGGCAATCAGCCCCAGCATTTT | CASRPSTGGNQPQHF
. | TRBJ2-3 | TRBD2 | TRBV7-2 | TGTGCCAGCAGCTTTCTTCCTAGCGGGGGTAGGGAAGATACGCAGTATTTT | CASSFLPSGGREDTQYF
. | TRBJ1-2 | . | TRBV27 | TGTGCCAGCAGTTTATTCGCCGGTAAATATGGCTACACCTTC | CASSLFAGKYGYTF
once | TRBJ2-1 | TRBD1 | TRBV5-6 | TGTGCCAGCAGCCCGCTGGGGACAGCATACAATGAGCAGTTCTTC | CASSPLGTAYNEQFF
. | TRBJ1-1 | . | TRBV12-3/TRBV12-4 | TGTGCCAGCAGCACGAGGACAGTTGAAGCTTTCTTT | CASSTRTVEAFF
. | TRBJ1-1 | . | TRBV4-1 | TGCGCCAGCAGCCCGTCGGCACAGAGTAAGAACACTGAAGCTTTCTTT | CASSPSAQSKNTEAFF
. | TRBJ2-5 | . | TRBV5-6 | TGTGCCAGCAGCTTGGGAGGTCCGCGGGAGACCCAGTACTTC | CASSLGGPRETQYF